A single sample gave rise to the 10 T cell receptor beta chains below, sequenced in a study of patients and donors after allogeneic stem cell transplantation. From the RT-PCR reads, TCRdb called clonotypes with MiXCR, one entry per CDR3 protein. The repertoire consists of around 90,000 distinct CDR3 sequences, with about 48% occurring once and the leading ten covering approximately 60%. The source material was blood, either unsorted or a sorted T cell fraction (not recorded which). These receptors were collected from a human donor who was either an allogeneic HSCT recipient or a stem cell or donor lymphocyte infusion donor (not recorded which). It is not recorded whose cells these are; they may come from a transplant donor.

The chain employs TRBV20-1 and TRBJ1-6, with 9 bases lining up with TRBD1. Germline CDR1 is DFQATT and CDR2 is SNEGSKA (reference sequence). Trimming took 6 bases from V and 4 from J; bases not matched to a gene: 10. This CDR3 is built from 16 residues. The CDR3 spells CSAPGQGREYNSPLHF. The CDR3 DNA reads as TGCAGTGCGCCGGGACAGGGAAGGGAGTATAATTCACCCCTCCACTTT.

This clonotype was seen only a few times. This chain links TRBV11-1 with TRBJ1-1; no firm D call. The CDR3 totals 13 residues. Trimming removed 3 bases at V and 5 bases at J, with 10 bases between. Per germline, CDR1 SGHAT and CDR2 FQDESV (reference sequence). The chain's CDR3 is CASSLNSETEAFF. CDR3 coding DNA: TGTGCCAGCAGCTTGAATTCCGAGACTGAAGCTTTCTTT. The complete variable domain, with remaining parts taken from reference TRBV11-1 and TRBJ1-1, reads EAEVAQSPRYKITEKSQAVAFWCDPISGHATLYWYRQILGQGPELLVQFQDESVVDDSQLPKDRFSAERLKGVDSTLKIQPAELGDSAMYLCASSLNSETEAFFGQGTRLTVV.

This chain's CDR3 is CASSYSTPATGEAFF. CDR3 nucleotides: TGTGCCAGCAGTTACTCCACGCCCGCTACAGGGGAAGCTTTCTTT. The genes are TRBV6-6 and TRBJ1-1; D is possibly TRBD1 (6 bases). V gave up 0 bases and J gave up 8 bases, with 16 bases separating them. The germline CDR1 and CDR2 sequences are MNHNY and SVGAGI (reference sequence). The CDR3 consists of 15 residues.

J is TRBJ1-1 and V is TRBV9, with unresolved D. This CDR3 has 13 amino acids. Germline V gives CDR1 SGDLS, CDR2 YYNGEE. The V end was cut by 7 bases, the J end by 3 bases, with 13 bases between. The CDR3 sequence: CASRRMEDTEAFF. CDR3 bases: TGTGCCAGCCGTAGAATGGAGGACACTGAAGCTTTCTTT.

J is TRBJ1-2 and V is TRBV18; 7 positions agree with TRBD1. Germline CDR1 is KGHSH and CDR2 is LQKENI. CDR3 length: 13 amino acids. After removal of 6 bases from V and 8 bases from J, the junction contained 9 bases not matched to a gene. In nucleotides, the CDR3 is TGTGCCAGCTCCAGTGACAGGGATGGAGGCTACACCTTC. Protein: CASSSDRDGGYTF.

V usage is TRBV20-1 and J usage is TRBJ1-6; unclear D gene. The length of the CDR3 is 12 residues. The germline V gene has CDR1 DFQATT and CDR2 SNEGSKA (reference sequence). With 3 bases removed from V and 17 bases from J, the gap between germline ends came to 17 bases. CDR3 coding DNA: TGCAGTGCTAGGCTCCCAACTTCATGGGTCCACTTT. Its protein is CSARLPTSWVHF.

The J gene is TRBJ2-7, the V gene TRBV7-3; D perhaps matches TRBD1 (5 bases). Germline lookup yields CDR1 SGHTA and CDR2 FQGTGA. V was clipped by 5 bases and J by 1 base, with 9 bases between them. This CDR3 contains 13 residues. As DNA, the CDR3 is TGTGCCAGCAGCCCAGGGCCATCCTACGAGCAGTACTTC. This encodes CASSPGPSYEQYF.

The rearrangement links TRBV12-3 or TRBV12-4 to TRBJ1-3; TRBD1 matches at 7 bases. This CDR3 has 14 amino acids. V was clipped by 4 bases and J by 3 bases; unmatched bases: 3. This CDR3 is CASSSDRLGNTIYF. CDR3 nucleotides: TGTGCCAGCAGTTCGGACAGGCTTGGAAACACCATATATTTT.

The genes are TRBV20-1 and TRBJ1-5; 7 bases agree with TRBD1. J was trimmed by 1 base and V by 2 bases; bases with no gene match: 11. CDR3 length: 17 amino acids. Germline CDR1 and CDR2: DFQATT and SNEGSKA (reference sequence). The CDR3 here is CSARHLQGDHSNQPQHF. DNA of the CDR3: TGCAGTGCTAGACATCTTCAGGGGGACCACAGCAATCAGCCCCAGCATTTT.

This clonotype has only a few counts. The V call is TRBV3-1, the J call TRBJ1-1, with a tentative D call TRBD1 (5 bases). V gave up 4 bases and J gave up 7 bases, with 10 bases separating them. CDR1 and CDR2 from the germline V gene are LGHDT and YNNKEL (reference sequence). This CDR3 contains 12 residues. The CDR3 region is CASSPGPFEAFF. CDR3 DNA sequence: TGTGCCAGCAGCCCGGGACCTTTTGAAGCTTTCTTT.